This T cell receptor beta chain came from a study of blood T cell repertoires in COVID-19. Study-level background: The United States, Italy and Spain were the sources of the acute and convalescent COVID-19 samples. Sources were T cells, B-cell-depleted T cells, or PBMCs; the material itself was cDNA or gDNA.

The table came from immunoSEQ multiplex PCR; TCRdb's copy has only in-frame clones and leaves some out. The table records about 150,000 clones, about 86% of them present only once. The germline V gene encodes CDR1 MDHEN and CDR2 SYDVKM. V was clipped by 6 bases and J by 3 bases, with 14 bases between them. This CDR3 comprises 14 residues. This receptor was identified in a woman aged 50 to 60 with active or convalescent COVID-19. The sequenced sample was peripheral blood. The chain carries TRBV28 and TRBJ1-2, with TRBD1 as a possible D gene (6 bases). The CDR3 DNA follows: TGTGCCAGCAGCCGATCAGGGGCCCACTATGGCTACACCTTC. Translating it yields CASSRSGAHYGYTF.